The 2 T cell receptor beta chains below all came from one sample that was sequenced in a study of radiotherapy plus CTLA-4 blockade in lung cancer. Using immunoSEQ multiplex PCR, the repertoire was profiled, and TCRdb retains in-frame clones only, with some absent. This sample has some 50,000 clones, with around four fifths found just once. This specimen was peripheral blood, taken from a patient treated with radiotherapy plus ipilimumab. The origin of the receptors is a human donor with non-small cell lung cancer whose response to radiotherapy plus ipilimumab could not be evaluated.

The CDR3, as DNA: TGTGCCAGCAGTGTAGGAGCGAACTATGGCTACACCTTC. Residues: CASSVGANYGYTF. This chain uses TRBV6-4 with TRBJ1-2; D is unclear. The CDR3 has 13 amino acids. The V end was cut by 4 bases, the J end by 2 bases, with 8 bases between. CDR1 and CDR2 (germline): MRHNA, SNTAGT.

A few counts support this clone. The V call is TRBV7-9, the J call TRBJ2-7, with D uncertain. With 5 bases removed from V and 5 bases from J, the gap between germline ends came to 13 bases. CDR1 is SEHNR, CDR2 FQNEAQ, per germline (reference sequence). The CDR3 is 13 amino acids. The CDR3 spells CASSPLVIHEQYF. DNA of the CDR3: TGTGCCAGCAGCCCGCTAGTAATCCACGAGCAGTACTTC.